This T cell receptor beta chain was observed in a study of shared clonotypes between healthy human individuals. Study outcomes and limitations: Having only a few donors restricted how much genetic and exposure-history diversity was captured.

Repertoires were generated with immunoSEQ multiplex PCR, while TCRdb's copy carries only in-frame clones and drops some. This sample carries hundreds of thousands of clones, around 77% of them seen once, and the ten largest clones take 9.5% to 15%. With unsorted samples, genomic DNA was obtained from tens of millions of PBMCs. The CDR3 spans 14 residues. Trimming pared 3 bases from V and 1 base from J, leaving 10 bases between. The V gene's germline CDR1 is SGHRS and CDR2 YFSETQ. This clone was seen once. The antigen is not known. The TCR comes from a woman in her forties in good health. Some clones in this sample may be carry-over from other donors' samples. The specimen was PBMCs. The genes are TRBV5-1 and TRBJ1-1; D possibly corresponds to TRBD1 (5 bases). In nucleotides, the CDR3 is TGCGCCAGCAGCTGGGACGGGGAGAACACTGAAGCTTTCTTT. It encodes CASSWDGENTEAFF.